This T cell receptor (beta chain) was recovered during a study of early T cells in non-severe SARS-CoV-2 infection. Each CDR3 protein gets one entry after TCRdb re-called the 5' RACE reads with MiXCR. The sample consists of 90,000 to 120,000 distinct CDR3 sequences, over 8.5% of them appearing once. Trimming cost V 1 base and J 7 bases, with 6 bases left between them. CDR1 GTSNPN and CDR2 SVGIG come from the germline V gene (reference sequence). The CDR3 length is 11 residues. This clonotype was sampled from an adult who was a healthcare worker with PCR-confirmed SARS-CoV-2 infection or an uninfected control (not recorded which). The V gene is TRBV30, the J gene TRBJ2-3, with D hard to call. The sample was whole blood. The CDR3 here is CAWSAGYTQYF. The CDR3 DNA reads TGTGCCTGGAGTGCCGGGTATACGCAGTATTTT.